This entry concerns a single T cell receptor beta chain. Its antigen is unidentified. CDR3 length: 15 amino acids. Germline lookup yields CDR1 MNHEY and CDR2 SMNVEV (reference sequence). The germline V and J ends were trimmed by 4 bases and 0 bases, with 12 bases remaining between them. The source of the sample is a study of graft-versus-host responses after intestinal transplantation. About the research overall: Transplants given to recipients were multivisceral, liver-intestinal, or isolated intestinal. Every one of the recipients received anti-thymocyte globulin induction and afterwards took tacrolimus and steroids for roughly 3 years. Overall study findings and caveats: Recipient marrow held GvH clones, some first seen in ileum or blood. Early post-transplant declines in HvG were associated with peak levels of circulating GvH clones.

TCRdb keeps only in-frame clones here, not all; method: immunoSEQ multiplex PCR. Of about 43,000 clones in the sample, 85% to 95% were seen once. The material sequenced was PBMCs, taken approximately 350 days after intestinal transplant. The V call is TRBV27, the J call TRBJ1-2; D unclear. The TCR originated in a human patient who received an intestinal transplant, so some T cells may come from the graft donor. DNA for the CDR3: TGTGCCAGCAGTTCATGGACGGGAGCTAACTATGGCTACACCTTC. Its protein product is CASSSWTGANYGYTF.